Given below is one TCR beta chain in context. No antigen is known for it. Donors were ostensibly healthy at sampling, although undocumented immune exposures were probable. The CDR3 covers 14 residues. The germline V gene encodes CDR1 KGHSH and CDR2 LQKENI. J lost 6 bases, V lost 6 bases, and 9 bases had no gene match. This specimen comes from a study of cytomegalovirus exposure and HLA in healthy donors. Notes on the study in general: Presence/absence results assume similar sequencing depth per donor, which may not hold. Analysis was carried out at a later point, and it linked a missense DCLRE1C variant to TCR beta V- and J-gene trimming. Previously analyzed data showed that most TCR beta V segments were productive at a frequency of about 90% or about 30%.

PCR used 60 Vbeta primers and 13 Jbeta primers. Profiled with immunoSEQ multiplex PCR; TCRdb holds only in-frame clones, not every one. The repertoire consists of over 250,000 clones, with under 80% occurring once and the leading ten covering 2% to 2.5%. The clonotype comes from a female donor in good health and CMV-seronegative. The specimen sequenced was PBMCs. The rearrangement links TRBV18 to TRBJ1-1, with TRBD1 matching over 8 bases. For the CDR3, the DNA is TGTGCCAGCTCGGGGGAACAGGGGGGGTCTGAAGCTTTCTTT. Translating gives CASSGEQGGSEAFF.